The 16 T cell receptor beta chains reported below all come from one sample, sequenced in a study of T cell responses to AZD1222 COVID-19 vaccine. Here immunoSEQ multiplex PCR was the method, and the copy in TCRdb shows in-frame clones only, minus some. The sample includes approximately 150,000 clones, about 90% of them seen just once. This sample comprised peripheral blood, obtained 28 days after the second dose of the MenACWY control vaccine. These receptors all come from an adult who received the MenACWY meningococcal vaccine as a control.

CDR3 sequence (DNA): TGTGCCAGCAGTGTTCGGCGAAATGAGCAGTTCTTC. Residues: CASSVRRNEQFF. V gene TRBV7-2 combines with J gene TRBJ2-1; D unclear. The V gene's germline CDR1 is SGHTA and CDR2 FQGNSA. V lost 6 bases to trimming and J lost 7 bases, with 10 bases between them. This CDR3 contains 12 residues.

The V call is TRBV3-1 (or the pseudogene TRBV3-2), the J call TRBJ1-1; TRBD1 matches 7 bases. Germline lookup yields CDR1 LGHDT and CDR2 YNNKEL (reference sequence). CDR3 size: 17 residues. The ends lost 0 bases at V and 3 bases at J; junction bases unmatched: 10. CDR3 protein: CASSQEAQGLWDTEAFF. The CDR3 DNA is TGTGCCAGCAGCCAAGAGGCACAGGGGCTATGGGACACTGAAGCTTTCTTT.

The chain has TRBV7-2 and TRBJ2-5; 11 positions match TRBD2. The ends lost 3 bases at V and 3 bases at J; junction bases unmatched: 0. Germline values: CDR1 SGHTA, CDR2 FQGNSA. This CDR3 spans 14 amino acids. CDR3 amino acids: CASSLTSGKETQYF. CDR3 bases: TGTGCCAGCAGCTTGACTAGCGGGAAAGAGACCCAGTACTTC.

The V call is TRBV10-3, the J call TRBJ2-7, with no clear D. V shed 9 bases and J shed 4 bases, with 10 bases lying between them. CDR1 ENHRY and CDR2 SYGVKD come from the germline V gene. The CDR3 consists of 11 residues. CDR3 nucleotides: TGTGCCATAAAGGACCAATACGAGCAGTACTTC. This translates into CAIKDQYEQYF.

The V and J genes are TRBV5-1 and TRBJ1-1; D is ambiguous. V shed 1 base and J shed 0 bases, with 10 bases lying between them. Per germline, CDR1 SGHRS and CDR2 YFSETQ. The CDR3 extends over 15 amino acids. CDR3 nucleotides: TGCGCCAGCAGCTTGCAAGGCCCGGTGAACACTGAAGCTTTCTTT. This translates into CASSLQGPVNTEAFF. Complete variable domain (other parts from reference TRBV5-1 and TRBJ1-1): KAGVTQTPRYLIKTRGQQVTLSCSPISGHRSVSWYQQTPGQGLQFLFEYFSETQRNKGNFPGRFSGRQFSNSRSEMNVSTLELGDSALYLCASSLQGPVNTEAFFGQGTRLTVV.

The V call is TRBV6-1, the J call TRBJ1-2; D is ambiguous. The CDR3 has 15 residues. Germline CDR1 reads MNHNS; CDR2 reads SASEGT. Trimming removed 2 bases from V and 6 bases from J, with 16 bases in between. The CDR3 reads CASSETGLIWDGYTF. In DNA form, the CDR3 reads TGTGCCAGCAGTGAAACTGGACTTATCTGGGATGGCTACACCTTC.

The J gene is TRBJ2-5, the V gene TRBV12-3 or TRBV12-4; D may match TRBD1 or TRBD2 (5 bases each). This CDR3 contains 12 residues. V lost 6 bases and J lost 9, with 14 bases in between. CDR3 protein: CASSRDGRPQYF. CDR3 nucleotide sequence: TGTGCCAGCAGCCGGGACGGGCGGCCCCAGTACTTC.

CDR3 nucleotide sequence: TGTGCCAGCAGCCGGGCCCAGGGAAGGTACGAGCAGTACTTC. Its translation is CASSRAQGRYEQYF. The rearrangement uses TRBV6-5 and TRBJ2-7; the D gene is possibly TRBD1 (5 bases). This CDR3 region has 14 residues. CDR1 MNHEY and CDR2 SVGAGI come from the germline V gene. The V end lost 6 bases, the J end lost 4 bases, and 16 bases lay between the germline ends.

The rearrangement links TRBV10-3 to TRBJ2-3; 13 nucleotides align to TRBD2. Germline trimming cut 4 bases from V and 0 bases from J; bases unmatched to any gene: 4. This CDR3 spans 17 amino acids. Germline V gene lookup returns CDR1 ENHRY and CDR2 SYGVKD. CDR3 bases: TGTGCCATCAGTGGCGGACTAGCGGGGGCTAGCACAGATACGCAGTATTTT. Translation gives CAISGGLAGASTDTQYF.

The chain couples TRBV6-1 to TRBJ2-3; TRBD2 agrees at 14 bases. CDR3 length equals 16 residues. Germline CDR1 is MNHNS and CDR2 is SASEGT. V shed 4 bases, J shed 6 bases, and the junction held 6 bases outside the gene matches. The CDR3, as DNA: TGTGCCAGCAGTGGGGGACTAGCGGGAGTACGGGATACGCAGTATTTT. It is translated as CASSGGLAGVRDTQYF.

V and J are TRBV27 and TRBJ2-3, with TRBD2 matching 8 bases. This CDR3 has 15 amino acids. CDR1 is MNHEY, CDR2 SMNVEV, per germline (reference sequence). V lost 10 bases to trimming and J lost 4 bases; unmatched junction nucleotides: 13. CDR3: CATGSGLGTSDTQYF. The CDR3, as DNA: TGTGCCACCGGTTCGGGACTAGGAACATCAGATACGCAGTATTTT.

The V call is TRBV7-3, the J call TRBJ1-5; 9 nucleotides line up with TRBD1. The CDR3 is made up of 15 amino acids. The germline V gene encodes CDR1 SGHTA and CDR2 FQGTGA. V was clipped by 4 bases and J by 4 bases; unmatched bases: 5. In DNA, the CDR3 is TGTGCCAGCAGCTGGACAGGGGTTCGAAATCAGCCCCAGCATTTT. Translated, it gives CASSWTGVRNQPQHF. Drawing the rest from reference TRBV7-3 and TRBJ1-5, the complete variable domain is GAGVSQTPSNKVTEKGKYVELRCDPISGHTALYWYRQSLGQGPEFLIYFQGTGAADDSGLPNDRFFAVRPEGSVSTLKIQRTERGDSAVYLCASSWTGVRNQPQHFGDGTRLSIL.

V and J are TRBV12-3 or TRBV12-4 and TRBJ1-1, with D uncertain. The CDR3 is made up of 12 amino acids. The V end lost 4 bases, the J end lost 4 bases, and 7 bases lay between the germline ends. The chain's CDR3 is CASSWVVTEAFF. In DNA, the CDR3 is TGTGCCAGCAGTTGGGTGGTCACTGAAGCTTTCTTT.

The chain combines TRBV12-3 or TRBV12-4 with TRBJ1-1, with D perhaps TRBD1 (5 bases). CDR3 size: 13 residues. Between the trimmed V and J ends, which lost 6 bases and 8 bases, there was a span of 16 bases. The CDR3 is CASRGRGNTEAFF. As DNA, the CDR3 is TGTGCCAGCAGGGGGCGGGGCAATACCGAAGCTTTCTTT.

The chain employs TRBV12-3 or TRBV12-4 and TRBJ2-3, with D uncertain. CDR3 length: 13 residues. Trimming left V 3 bases short and J 4 bases short, with 8 bases between. In nucleotides, the CDR3 is TGTGCCAGCAGTTTGCCCGGTGCAGATACGCAGTATTTT. Translating it yields CASSLPGADTQYF.

This clone was seen just once. The chain employs TRBV9 and TRBJ1-6; 7 nucleotides line up with TRBD1. From germline, CDR1 is SGDLS and CDR2 YYNGEE. With V trimmed by 2 bases and J by 10 bases, 3 bases remained unmatched. CDR3 length: 13 amino acids. In DNA form, the CDR3 reads TGTGCCAGCAGCGTTACAGGGGACTCACCCCTCCACTTT. Its protein product is CASSVTGDSPLHF.